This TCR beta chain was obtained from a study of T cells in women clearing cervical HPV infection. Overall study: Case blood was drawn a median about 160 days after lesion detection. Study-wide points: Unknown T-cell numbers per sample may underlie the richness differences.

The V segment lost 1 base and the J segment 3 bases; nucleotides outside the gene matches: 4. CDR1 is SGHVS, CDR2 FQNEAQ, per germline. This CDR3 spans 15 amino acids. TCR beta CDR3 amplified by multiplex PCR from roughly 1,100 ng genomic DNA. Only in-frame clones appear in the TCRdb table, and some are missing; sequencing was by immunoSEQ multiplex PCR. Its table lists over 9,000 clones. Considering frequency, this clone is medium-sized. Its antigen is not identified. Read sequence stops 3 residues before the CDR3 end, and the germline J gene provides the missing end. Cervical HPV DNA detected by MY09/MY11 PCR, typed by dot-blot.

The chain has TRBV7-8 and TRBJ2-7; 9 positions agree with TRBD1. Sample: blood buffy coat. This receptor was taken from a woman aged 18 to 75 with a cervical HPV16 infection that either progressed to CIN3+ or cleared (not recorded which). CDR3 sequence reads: CASSLEGTGFYEQYF. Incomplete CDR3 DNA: TGTGCCAGCAGCTTAGAGGGGACAGGGTTCTACGAG.